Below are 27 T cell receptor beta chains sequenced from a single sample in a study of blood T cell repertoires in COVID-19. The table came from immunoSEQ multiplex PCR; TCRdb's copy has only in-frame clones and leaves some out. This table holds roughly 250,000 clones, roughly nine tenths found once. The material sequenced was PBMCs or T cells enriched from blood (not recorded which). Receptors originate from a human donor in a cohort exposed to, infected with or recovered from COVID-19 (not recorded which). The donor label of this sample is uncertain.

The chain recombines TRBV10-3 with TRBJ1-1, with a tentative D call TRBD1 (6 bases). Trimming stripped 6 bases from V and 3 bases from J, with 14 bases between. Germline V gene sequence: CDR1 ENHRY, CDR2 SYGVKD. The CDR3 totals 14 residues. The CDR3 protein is CAIRSKQGDTEAFF. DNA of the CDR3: TGTGCCATCAGATCTAAACAGGGAGACACTGAAGCTTTCTTT.

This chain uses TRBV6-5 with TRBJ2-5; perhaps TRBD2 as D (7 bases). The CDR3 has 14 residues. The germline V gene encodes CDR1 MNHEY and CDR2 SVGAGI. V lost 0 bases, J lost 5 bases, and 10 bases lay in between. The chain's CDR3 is CASSYSGGLETQYF. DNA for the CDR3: TGTGCCAGCAGTTACTCGGGGGGGCTCGAGACCCAGTACTTC.

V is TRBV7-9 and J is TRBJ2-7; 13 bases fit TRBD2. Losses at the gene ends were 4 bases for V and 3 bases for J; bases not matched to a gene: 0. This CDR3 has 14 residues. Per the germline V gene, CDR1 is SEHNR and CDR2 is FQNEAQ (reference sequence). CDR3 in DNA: TGTGCCAGCAGCTGGACTAGCGGGGGCTACGAGCAGTACTTC. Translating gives CASSWTSGGYEQYF.

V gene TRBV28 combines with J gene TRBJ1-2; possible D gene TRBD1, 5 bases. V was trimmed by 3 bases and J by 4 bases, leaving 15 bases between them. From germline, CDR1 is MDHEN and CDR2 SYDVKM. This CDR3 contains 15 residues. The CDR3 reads CASSLGGEVVYGYTF. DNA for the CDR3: TGTGCCAGCAGTTTGGGAGGGGAGGTCGTCTATGGCTACACCTTC.

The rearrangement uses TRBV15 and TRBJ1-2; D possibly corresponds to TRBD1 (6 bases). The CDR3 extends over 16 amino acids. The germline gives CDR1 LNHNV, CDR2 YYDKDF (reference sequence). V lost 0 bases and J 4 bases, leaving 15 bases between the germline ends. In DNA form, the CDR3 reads TGTGCCACCAGCAGAGATCTGGGAAGGACAGCCTATGGCTACACCTTC. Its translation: CATSRDLGRTAYGYTF.

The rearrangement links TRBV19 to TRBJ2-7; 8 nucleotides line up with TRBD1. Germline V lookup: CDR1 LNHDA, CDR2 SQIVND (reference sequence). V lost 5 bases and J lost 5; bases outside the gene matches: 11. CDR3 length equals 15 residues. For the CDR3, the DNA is TGTGCCAGTAGTTCCCCCGGACAGGGACCCCACGAGCAGTACTTC. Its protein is CASSSPGQGPHEQYF.

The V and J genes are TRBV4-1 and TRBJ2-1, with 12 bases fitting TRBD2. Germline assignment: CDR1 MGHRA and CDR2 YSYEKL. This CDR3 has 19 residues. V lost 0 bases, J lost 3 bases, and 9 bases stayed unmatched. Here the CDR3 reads CASSQDEASGGGSYNEQFF. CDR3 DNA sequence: TGCGCCAGCAGCCAAGATGAGGCTAGCGGGGGGGGCAGCTACAATGAGCAGTTCTTC.

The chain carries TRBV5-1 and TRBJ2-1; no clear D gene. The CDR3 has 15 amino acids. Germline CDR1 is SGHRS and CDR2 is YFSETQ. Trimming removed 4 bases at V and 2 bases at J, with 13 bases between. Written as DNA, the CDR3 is TGCGCCAGCAGCCCCGACCAGGCTACCTACAATGAGCAGTTCTTC. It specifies CASSPDQATYNEQFF. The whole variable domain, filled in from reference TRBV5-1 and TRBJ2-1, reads KAGVTQTPRYLIKTRGQQVTLSCSPISGHRSVSWYQQTPGQGLQFLFEYFSETQRNKGNFPGRFSGRQFSNSRSEMNVSTLELGDSALYLCASSPDQATYNEQFFGPGTRLTVL.

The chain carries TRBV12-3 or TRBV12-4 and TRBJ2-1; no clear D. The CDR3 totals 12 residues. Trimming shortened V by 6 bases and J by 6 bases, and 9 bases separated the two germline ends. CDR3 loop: CASSRISNEQFF. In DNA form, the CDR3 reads TGTGCCAGCAGCCGCATCAGCAATGAGCAGTTCTTC.

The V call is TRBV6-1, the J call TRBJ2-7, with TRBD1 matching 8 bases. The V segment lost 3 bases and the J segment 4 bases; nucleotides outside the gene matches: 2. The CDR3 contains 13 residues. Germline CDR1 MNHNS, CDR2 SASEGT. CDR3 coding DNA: TGTGCCAGCAGTGACAACAGGGGGTACGAGCAGTACTTC. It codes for CASSDNRGYEQYF.

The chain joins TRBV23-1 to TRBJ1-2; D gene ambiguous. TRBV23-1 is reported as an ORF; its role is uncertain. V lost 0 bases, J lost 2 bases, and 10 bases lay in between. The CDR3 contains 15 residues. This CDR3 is CASSQSNPANYGYTF. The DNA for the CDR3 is TGCGCCAGCAGTCAATCTAACCCCGCGAACTATGGCTACACCTTC.

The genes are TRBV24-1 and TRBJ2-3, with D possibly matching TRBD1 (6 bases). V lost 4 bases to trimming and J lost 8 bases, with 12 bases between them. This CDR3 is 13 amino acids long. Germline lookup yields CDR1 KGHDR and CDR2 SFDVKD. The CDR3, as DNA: TGTGCCACCAGTGACCACAGACAGGTTACGCAGTATTTT. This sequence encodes CATSDHRQVTQYF.

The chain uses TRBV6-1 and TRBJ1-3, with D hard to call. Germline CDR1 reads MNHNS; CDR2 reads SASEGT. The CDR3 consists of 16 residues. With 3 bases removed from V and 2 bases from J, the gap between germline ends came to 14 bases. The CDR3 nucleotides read TGTGCCAGCAGTGACGTCGGACTAGACCCTGGAAACACCATATATTTT. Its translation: CASSDVGLDPGNTIYF.

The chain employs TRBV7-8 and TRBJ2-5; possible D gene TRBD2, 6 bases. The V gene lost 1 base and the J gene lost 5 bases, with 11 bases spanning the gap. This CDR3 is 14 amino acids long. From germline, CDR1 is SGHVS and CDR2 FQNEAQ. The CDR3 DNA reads TGTGCCAGCAGCTTAGAGGGACTTGCGGAGACCCAGTACTTC. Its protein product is CASSLEGLAETQYF.

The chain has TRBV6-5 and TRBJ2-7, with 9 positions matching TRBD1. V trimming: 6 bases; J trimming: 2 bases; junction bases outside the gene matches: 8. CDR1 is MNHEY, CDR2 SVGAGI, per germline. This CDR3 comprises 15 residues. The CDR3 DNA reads TGTGCCAGCAGCACTTACAGGACAGGGGCCTACGAGCAGTACTTC. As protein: CASSTYRTGAYEQYF.

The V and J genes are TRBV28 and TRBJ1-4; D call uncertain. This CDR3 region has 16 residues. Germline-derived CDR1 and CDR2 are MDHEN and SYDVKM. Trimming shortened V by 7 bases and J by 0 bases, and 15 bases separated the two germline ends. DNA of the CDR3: TGTGCCAGCATTGGAACAGCCTTTGCAACTAATGAAAAACTGTTTTTT. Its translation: CASIGTAFATNEKLFF.

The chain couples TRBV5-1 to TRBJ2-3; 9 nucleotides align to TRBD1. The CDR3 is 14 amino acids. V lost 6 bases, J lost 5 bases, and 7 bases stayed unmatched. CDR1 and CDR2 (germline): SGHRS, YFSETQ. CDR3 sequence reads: CASNKGQGLDTQYF. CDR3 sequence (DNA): TGCGCCAGCAACAAGGGACAGGGTTTAGATACGCAGTATTTT.

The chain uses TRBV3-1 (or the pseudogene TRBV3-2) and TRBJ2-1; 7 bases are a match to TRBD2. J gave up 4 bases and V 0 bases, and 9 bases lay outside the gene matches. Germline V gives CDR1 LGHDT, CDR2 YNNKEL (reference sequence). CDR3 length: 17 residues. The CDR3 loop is CASSQDLLGGVYNEQFF. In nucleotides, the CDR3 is TGTGCCAGCAGCCAAGACCTTTTGGGGGGGGTGTACAATGAGCAGTTCTTC.

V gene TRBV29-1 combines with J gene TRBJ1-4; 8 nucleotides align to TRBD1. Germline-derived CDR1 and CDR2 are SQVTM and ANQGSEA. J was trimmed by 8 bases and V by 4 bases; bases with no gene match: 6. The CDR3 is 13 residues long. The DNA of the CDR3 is TGCAGCGTTGGAGCCAGGGGGCGGGAAAAACTGTTTTTT. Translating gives CSVGARGREKLFF.

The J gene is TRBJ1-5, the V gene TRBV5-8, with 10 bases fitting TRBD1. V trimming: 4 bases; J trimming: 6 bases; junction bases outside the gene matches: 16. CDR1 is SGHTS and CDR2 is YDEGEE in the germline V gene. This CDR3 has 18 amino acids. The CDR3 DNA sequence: TGTGCCAGCAGCCCTAGACAGGGGGCGGGTAGATTCGGTCAGCCCCAGCATTTT. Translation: CASSPRQGAGRFGQPQHF.

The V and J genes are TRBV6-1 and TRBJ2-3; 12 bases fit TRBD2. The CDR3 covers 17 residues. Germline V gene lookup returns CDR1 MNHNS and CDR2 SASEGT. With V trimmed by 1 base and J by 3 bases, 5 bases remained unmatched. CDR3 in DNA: TGTGCCAGCAGTGAAGAGCTAGCGGGGGGGCCGACAGATACGCAGTATTTT. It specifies CASSEELAGGPTDTQYF.

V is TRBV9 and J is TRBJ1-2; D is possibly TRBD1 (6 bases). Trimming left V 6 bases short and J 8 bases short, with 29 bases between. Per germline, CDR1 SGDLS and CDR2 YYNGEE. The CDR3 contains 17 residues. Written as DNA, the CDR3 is TGTGCCAGCAACCCAGGGGATGGGTCGGTTTCCTCCTACGGCTACACCTTC. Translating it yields CASNPGDGSVSSYGYTF.

The DNA for the CDR3 is TGTGCCACCAGTGATGAGCGGGGCCCATACACCGGGGAGCTGTTTTTT. Amino acid sequence: CATSDERGPYTGELFF. This chain links TRBV24-1 with TRBJ2-2; 7 positions agree with TRBD2. Germline-derived CDR1 and CDR2 are KGHDR and SFDVKD. With 3 bases clipped from V and 3 bases from J, the junction kept 6 bases outside the gene matches. CDR3 length: 16 residues.

CDR3 bases: TGTGCCAGCAGCTTACTCGACAGGGCCTACGAGCAGTACTTC. Its translation: CASSLLDRAYEQYF. J is TRBJ2-7 and V is TRBV7-2; 7 positions match TRBD1. V trimming: 2 bases; J trimming: 2 bases; junction bases outside the gene matches: 3. This CDR3 is built from 14 residues. Germline assignment: CDR1 SGHTA and CDR2 FQGNSA.

CDR3 sequence: CASSLGTGDGNTIYF. In DNA, the CDR3 is TGTGCCAGCAGCCTAGGGACAGGGGACGGAAACACCATATATTTT. The chain uses TRBV6-5 and TRBJ1-3; 10 nucleotides agree with TRBD1. CDR1 MNHEY and CDR2 SVGAGI come from the germline V gene. The V and J ends lost 6 bases and 4 bases, in that order; junction bases with no gene match: 6. This CDR3 contains 15 residues.

CDR3 sequence (DNA): TGTGCCAGCAGCCCCGCCGGGACAGGGGGCAGGGTAGGCTACACCTTC. Protein product: CASSPAGTGGRVGYTF. The V gene is TRBV11-2, the J gene TRBJ1-2, with 12 bases that match TRBD1. The J segment lost 8 bases and the V segment lost 5 bases, leaving 12 bases of the junction unmatched. The CDR3 has 16 amino acids. Germline V gives CDR1 SGHAT, CDR2 FQNNGV. Looking up the rest from reference TRBV11-2 and TRBJ1-2 gives the full variable domain: EAGVAQSPRYKIIEKRQSVAFWCNPISGHATLYWYQQILGQGPKLLIQFQNNGVVDDSQLPKDRFSAERLKGVDSTLKIQPAKLEDSAVYLCASSPAGTGGRVGYTFGSGTRLTVV.

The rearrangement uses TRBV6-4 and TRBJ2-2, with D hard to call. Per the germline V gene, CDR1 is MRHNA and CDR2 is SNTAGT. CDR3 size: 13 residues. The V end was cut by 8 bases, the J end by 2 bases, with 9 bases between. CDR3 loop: CASGNSNTGELFF. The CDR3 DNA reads TGTGCCAGCGGTAACAGTAACACCGGGGAGCTGTTTTTT.